The sequence of this T cell receptor beta chain was determined in a study of cytomegalovirus exposure and HLA in healthy donors. Study results and caveats: Evidence from a later analysis indicated that most CMV-associated TCR beta chains looked HLA-restricted.

Note on this clone: The antigen is unknown.

The PCR ran on 60 Vbeta and 13 Jbeta primers. Measured with immunoSEQ multiplex PCR; TCRdb has only the in-frame clones, and not every one. The table shows about 190,000 clones, with about four fifths occurring only once. The V end lost 2 bases, the J end lost 2 bases, and 10 bases lay between the germline ends. The germline V gene encodes CDR1 MDHEN and CDR2 SYDVKM. The CDR3 sequence is 14 residues long. This sequence originates from a man aged 35-49 years in good health and CMV-seropositive. This chain connects TRBV28 to TRBJ2-7; a possible D gene is TRBD2 (5 bases). The sequencing input was PBMCs. For the CDR3, the DNA is TGTGCCAGCAGTTTAATGGGGAGAACCTACGAGCAGTACTTC. Encoded protein: CASSLMGRTYEQYF.